These T cell receptor beta chains were read from a single sample in a study of long-term antiretroviral therapy in people with HIV. TCRdb keeps only in-frame clones here, not all; method: immunoSEQ multiplex PCR. The sample contains tens of thousands of clones, 80% to 85% of which appear only once. Sample: unsorted PBMCs, taken 0.8 years before starting antiretroviral therapy. The receptors originated from a young man with HIV. The conserved cysteine and the conserved F or W are not part of the CDR3 here.

>TRBV30|TRBJ1-5
AWSVKGNQPQH
>TRBV19|TRBJ1-2
ASSRDRGTNYGYT
>TRBV27|TRBJ1-5
ASSLRAGDSNQPQH
>TRBV13|TRBJ2-7
ASSLDRGLNEQY
>TRBV5-1|TRBJ2-2
ASSLRALNTGELF
>TRBV7-6|TRBJ2-7
ASSPQGTSGSYEQY
>TRBV5-1|TRBJ1-5
ASSLASDRVLGQPQH
>TRBV30|TRBJ2-7
AWSVGAGVIYEQY
>TRBV27|TRBJ2-3
ASSWDRGRDTQY
>TRBV30|TRBJ2-6
AWSVPQGNGANVLT
>TRBV14|TRBJ2-7
ASSQGRAYEQY
>TRBV27|TRBJ2-7
ASSLKDGAGYEQY
>TRBV7-6|TRBJ2-7
ASSLGDRDEQY
>TRBV28|TRBJ2-1
ASTQVEYNEQF
>TRBV4-2|TRBJ1-4
ASSLGPENEKLF
>TRBV4-2|TRBJ1-3
ASSHWGNTIY
>TRBV5-4|TRBJ2-1
ASSPRGGVEQF
>TRBV2|TRBJ1-1
ASVPAHQRAAF
>TRBV2|TRBJ1-2
ASSEHNYGYT
>TRBV4-2|TRBJ1-4
ASSQDGEKLF
>TRBV14|TRBJ1-2
ASSQDQAGNGYT
>TRBV19|TRBJ1-5
ASRGQVNQPQH
>TRBV5-6|TRBJ2-6
ASSLVSSGANVLT
>TRBV5-4|TRBJ2-2
ASSYSGHTGELF
>TRBV27|TRBJ2-5
ASSLSWTPEGTQY
>TRBV6-6|TRBJ1-1
ASSRNQGNTEAF
>TRBV5-4|TRBJ1-1
ASSLDRVTEAF
>TRBV5-1|TRBJ1-5
ASSPGLALGNQPQH
>TRBV5-1|TRBJ2-1
ASSFESSYNEQF
>TRBV5-5|TRBJ2-3
ASSLGTSGFTDTQY
>TRBV5-5|TRBJ2-2
ASSLRASGRAGNTGELF
>TRBV4-1|TRBJ1-5
ASSQVSRGYNQPQH
>TRBV7-8|TRBJ2-7
ASSLASGRGYEQY
>TRBV6-5|TRBJ1-3
ASSYSRASGNTIY
>TRBV6-1|TRBJ1-4
ASRGTKGLF
>TRBV10-3|TRBJ2-7
AISDPQGSYEQY
>TRBV7-7|TRBJ1-1
ASSQDTNTEAF
>TRBV6-5|TRBJ1-1
ASSFSNRGNTEAF
>TRBV20-1|TRBJ2-7
SASVYEQY
>TRBV6-5|TRBJ2-7
ASRAGQGSFYEQY
>TRBV30|TRBJ2-7
AWCRAGGSYEQY
>TRBV27|TRBJ2-2
ASSFLGLAGTGELF
>TRBV5-1|TRBJ2-7
ASSTSGGSYEQY
>TRBV6-5|TRBJ2-3
ASSSTSTDTQY
>TRBV7-6|TRBJ1-1
ASSPGRLNTEAF
>TRBV5-6|TRBJ2-7
ASSLNPQGSYEQY
>TRBV29-1|TRBJ1-5
SAGTDNQPQH
>TRBV5-4|TRBJ1-4
ASGEGEKLF